One and the same sample provided the 8 T cell receptor beta chains below, sequenced in a study of T cell changes during pregnancy in multiple sclerosis. Libraries were prepared by immunoSEQ multiplex PCR; TCRdb keeps only in-frame clonotypes and omits some of them. Among fewer than 35,000 clones listed, 90% were seen once. The sequencing here drew on CD8+ T cells from peripheral blood mononuclear cells, taken in the second trimester of pregnancy. The receptors come from a female donor with multiple sclerosis, enrolled in a pregnancy study.

This chain joins TRBV27 and TRBJ2-7; D is unresolved. The CDR3 is made up of 13 amino acids. Trimming left V 2 bases short and J 3 bases short, with 8 bases between. Per germline, CDR1 MNHEY and CDR2 SMNVEV (reference sequence). In DNA form, the CDR3 reads TGTGCCAGCAGTTTAAGTCGGTTCTACGAGCAGTACTTC. It is translated as CASSLSRFYEQYF.

This chain uses TRBV4-1 with TRBJ2-1, with 10 bases matching TRBD2. Trimming removed 0 bases from V and 4 bases from J; junction bases left unmatched: 3. The germline gives CDR1 MGHRA, CDR2 YSYEKL. The CDR3 has 16 amino acids. The CDR3 DNA sequence: TGCGCCAGCAGCCAAGAAGGACTAGCGGTATACAATGAGCAGTTCTTC. This encodes CASSQEGLAVYNEQFF.

The V gene is TRBV6-5, the J gene TRBJ2-2; 10 bases line up with TRBD1. This CDR3 has 15 amino acids. Germline loops: CDR1 MNHEY, CDR2 SVGAGI. J was trimmed by 4 bases and V by 6 bases; bases with no gene match: 5. The CDR3 reads CASSPGTGATGELFF. CDR3 DNA: TGTGCCAGCAGCCCCGGGACAGGGGCCACCGGGGAGCTGTTTTTT.

This clone was seen only a few times. The V call is TRBV10-3, the J call TRBJ2-3; TRBD2 agrees at 9 bases. The CDR3 has 16 residues. Germline CDR1 is ENHRY and CDR2 is SYGVKD. Trimming took 0 bases from V and 3 from J; bases not matched to a gene: 4. The CDR3 sequence is CAISESAGGITDTQYF. As DNA, the CDR3 is TGTGCCATCAGTGAGTCGGCGGGAGGGATTACAGATACGCAGTATTTT.

The chain carries TRBV19 and TRBJ2-7, with 9 bases lining up with TRBD2. The CDR3 contains 15 residues. Losses at the gene ends were 2 bases for V and 7 bases for J; bases not matched to a gene: 9. Germline CDR1 and CDR2: LNHDA and SQIVND (reference sequence). For the CDR3, the DNA is TGTGCCAGTAGTATAATCGCGGGAGGGCCTCGGGAGCAGTACTTC. Translation: CASSIIAGGPREQYF.

Only one count was recorded for this clone. The rearrangement links TRBV27 to TRBJ2-3; 7 positions match TRBD1. Germline trimming cut 3 bases from V and 5 bases from J; bases unmatched to any gene: 11. This CDR3 is built from 16 residues. Germline values: CDR1 MNHEY, CDR2 SMNVEV (reference sequence). The chain's CDR3 is CASSFRPTGLKDTQYF. CDR3 DNA sequence: TGTGCCAGCAGTTTCCGCCCGACAGGGTTAAAAGATACGCAGTATTTT.

V usage is TRBV18 and J usage is TRBJ2-7; TRBD2 matches at 9 bases. CDR3 length: 15 residues. Trimming at V came to 0 bases and at J to 5 bases, leaving 5 bases not matched to a gene. The germline V gene encodes CDR1 KGHSH and CDR2 LQKENI. DNA for the CDR3: TGTGCCAGCTCACCACCTCTAGCGGGAAATAACGAGCAGTACTTC. Amino acid sequence: CASSPPLAGNNEQYF.

The chain recombines TRBV4-1 with TRBJ2-1; D possibly corresponds to TRBD2 (6 bases). The length of the CDR3 is 15 residues. V was clipped by 1 base and J by 4 bases, with 11 bases between them. Germline V gives CDR1 MGHRA, CDR2 YSYEKL. The CDR3 loop reads CASSQVDYQYNEQFF. The CDR3 DNA reads as TGCGCCAGCAGCCAAGTGGACTACCAGTACAATGAGCAGTTCTTC.